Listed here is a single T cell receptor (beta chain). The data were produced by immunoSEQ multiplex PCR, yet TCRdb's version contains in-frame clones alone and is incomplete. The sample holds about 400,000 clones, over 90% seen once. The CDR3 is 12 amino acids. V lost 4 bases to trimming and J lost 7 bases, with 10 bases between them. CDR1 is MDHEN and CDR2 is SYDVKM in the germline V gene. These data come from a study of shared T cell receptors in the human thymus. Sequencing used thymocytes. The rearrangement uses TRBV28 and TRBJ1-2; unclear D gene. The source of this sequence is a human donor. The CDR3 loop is CASSYQRVGYTF. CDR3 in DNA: TGTGCCAGCAGTTACCAAAGGGTTGGCTACACCTTC.